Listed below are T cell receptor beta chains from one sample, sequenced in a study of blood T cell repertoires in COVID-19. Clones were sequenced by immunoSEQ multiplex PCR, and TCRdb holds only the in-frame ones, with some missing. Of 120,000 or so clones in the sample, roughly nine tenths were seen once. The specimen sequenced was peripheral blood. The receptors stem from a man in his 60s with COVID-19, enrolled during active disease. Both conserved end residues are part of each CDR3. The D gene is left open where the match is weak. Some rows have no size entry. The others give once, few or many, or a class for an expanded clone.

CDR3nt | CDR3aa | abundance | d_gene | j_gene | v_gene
TGTGCCACCAGCAGAGCGAACAGGGCCTACGAGCAGTACTTC | CATSRANRAYEQYF | few | - | TRBJ2-7 | TRBV15
TGTGCCGGGGGGGGGCCAGGGACCCAGAGCTCCTACGAGCAGTACTTC | CAGGGPGTQSSYEQYF | - | - | TRBJ2-7 | TRBV2
TGTGCCAGCAGCATACTAGCGGGGTCCTGGGAGCAGTACTTC | CASSILAGSWEQYF | - | TRBD2 | TRBJ2-7 | TRBV7-9
TGTGCCAGCAGCTTAGTAGTTGTTGCGGACTATGGCTACACCTTC | CASSLVVVADYGYTF | - | - | TRBJ1-2 | TRBV7-9
TGTGCCACCAGTGCCCGGGACATGTACGAGCAGTACTTC | CATSARDMYEQYF | - | - | TRBJ2-7 | TRBV24-1
TGTGCCAGCAGTTTAATAGATGAAAAACTGTTTTTT | CASSLIDEKLFF | - | - | TRBJ1-4 | TRBV27
TGTGCCAGTAGTATAATTCAGGGTCCTCAGCCCCAGCATTTT | CASSIIQGPQPQHF | - | - | TRBJ1-5 | TRBV19
TGTGCCAGCAAACTCCCGGGACAAAACACTGAAGCTTTCTTT | CASKLPGQNTEAFF | - | - | TRBJ1-1 | TRBV28
TGTGCCAGCAGCCCCGGGACTAGCGATCTAAATGAGCAGTTCTTC | CASSPGTSDLNEQFF | - | TRBD2 | TRBJ2-1 | TRBV9
TGTGCCTGGAGTTCCGGACTGGGGTACTATGGCTACACCTTC | CAWSSGLGYYGYTF | few | - | TRBJ1-2 | TRBV30
TGCGCCAGCAGCTTGGGGGACAGGGGGCCTGGAAACACCATATATTTT | CASSLGDRGPGNTIYF | - | TRBD1 | TRBJ1-3 | TRBV5-1
TGTGCCAGCAGCAACTTAGCGGGAGCGAACACCGGGGAGCTGTTTTTT | CASSNLAGANTGELFF | - | TRBD2 | TRBJ2-2 | TRBV11-2
TGTGCCTGGAGAGGAGAGCGGGTTAGCACAGATACGCAGTATTTT | CAWRGERVSTDTQYF | once | - | TRBJ2-3 | TRBV30
TGTGCCAGCAGCCCGACAGTTATTGAAAAACTGTTTTTT | CASSPTVIEKLFF | - | - | TRBJ1-4 | TRBV7-2
TGTGCCAGCAGCCAAGAGACAGCCTCCGGGGAGCTGTTTTTT | CASSQETASGELFF | - | - | TRBJ2-2 | TRBV3-1/TRBV3-2
TGTGCCAGCAGCCCCCTAGAGCTAGCGGGAGTGAATGAGCAGTTCTTC | CASSPLELAGVNEQFF | - | TRBD2 | TRBJ2-1 | TRBV7-3
TGTGCCAGCTCGCCCCGGGACAGGGGGTACACTGAAGCTTTCTTT | CASSPRDRGYTEAFF | - | TRBD1 | TRBJ1-1 | TRBV18
TGTGCCAGCAGCTTCCTAGCTAACTCCTACGAGCAGTACTTC | CASSFLANSYEQYF | - | - | TRBJ2-7 | TRBV11-3
TGTGCCAGCTGCTGGACACTCGGACGAAATTCACCCCTCCACTTT | CASCWTLGRNSPLHF | - | - | TRBJ1-6 | TRBV2
TGTGCCAGCAGTTACTCTAGCGGGGACTGGGCTGAGCAGTTCTTC | CASSYSSGDWAEQFF | - | TRBD2 | TRBJ2-1 | TRBV6-2/TRBV6-3
TGTGCCATCAGACGACAGGTCTCCTACGAGCAGTACTTC | CAIRRQVSYEQYF | - | - | TRBJ2-7 | TRBV10-3
TGCGCCAGCAGCGCCCAGACAGGGGACGAGCAGTACTTC | CASSAQTGDEQYF | once | TRBD1 | TRBJ2-7 | TRBV5-1
TGTGCCAGCAGTTCGCTAGACTACGAGCAGTACTTC | CASSSLDYEQYF | - | - | TRBJ2-7 | TRBV6-5
TGTGCCAGCAGTTCACCCCCAGGGACTGCTCTGGAATATGGCTACACCTTC | CASSSPPGTALEYGYTF | - | - | TRBJ1-2 | TRBV28
TGTGCCAGCAGTCTCGAACCAGGGGGCGCAGGGTATTCACCCCTCCACTTT | CASSLEPGGAGYSPLHF | - | - | TRBJ1-6 | TRBV21-1
TGTGCCACCAGTGCCCCGGGACTAGCGGGACATGAGCAGTTCTTC | CATSAPGLAGHEQFF | - | TRBD2 | TRBJ2-1 | TRBV24-1
TGTGCCAGCAGTGAGTTTCCCCCAGGAACTAATGAAAAACTGTTTTTT | CASSEFPPGTNEKLFF | - | - | TRBJ1-4 | TRBV2
TGTGCCAGCAGTGAGGGCGGGTATAGAGTGGGCAGATTCCACTTT | CASSEGGYRVGRFHF | - | - | TRBJ1-6 | TRBV6-1
TGTGCCAGCAGCTTGACTAGCGTGTCAGCCTACGAGCAGTACTTC | CASSLTSVSAYEQYF | - | TRBD2 | TRBJ2-7 | TRBV11-1
TGTGCCACCAACGGCGGGGAGACCCAGTACTTC | CATNGGETQYF | once | - | TRBJ2-5 | TRBV19
TGTGCCAGCAGCTACCCCGGCGGGAGGGAAGCTTTCTTT | CASSYPGGREAFF | - | - | TRBJ1-1 | TRBV7-9
TGTGCCAGCACCCTTAGCGGGAGTGCCGGGGAGCTGTTTTTT | CASTLSGSAGELFF | - | TRBD2 | TRBJ2-2 | TRBV9
TGTGCCAGCACCTCCGGGGGGTACACCGGGGAGCTGTTTTTT | CASTSGGYTGELFF | - | TRBD2 | TRBJ2-2 | TRBV7-2
TGTGCCAGCACCCAAAGGGGTGACTATGGCTACACCTTC | CASTQRGDYGYTF | - | - | TRBJ1-2 | TRBV6-6
TGTGCCAGCAGTCCGGACAGGGCCCTACGGGAGCAGTTCTTC | CASSPDRALREQFF | - | TRBD1 | TRBJ2-1 | TRBV6-5
TGTGCCATCACCCCAGGGACAGGTCAAGGATACGAGCAGTACTTC | CAITPGTGQGYEQYF | - | TRBD1 | TRBJ2-7 | TRBV10-3
TGTGCCAGCAGTCGGGGGTCTGGCACAGATACGCAGTATTTT | CASSRGSGTDTQYF | - | - | TRBJ2-3 | TRBV28
TGTGCAAGTCGCTTACAGGGGTACGAGCAGTACTTC | CASRLQGYEQYF | once | - | TRBJ2-7 | TRBV12-2
TGTGCCAGCAGCCAAGAGAGACAGGGATACCATGGCTACACCTTC | CASSQERQGYHGYTF | - | TRBD1 | TRBJ1-2 | TRBV3-1/TRBV3-2
TGCGCCAGCAGCACAGTGCTAGCGGGAGTAAGGGACAATGAGCAGTTCTTC | CASSTVLAGVRDNEQFF | few | TRBD2 | TRBJ2-1 | TRBV5-1
TGCGCCAGCAGCTTAAGCCTAGCGGGGAGGGATGAGCAGTTCTTC | CASSLSLAGRDEQFF | - | TRBD2 | TRBJ2-1 | TRBV5-1
TGCAGCGCCCGGAGCGACGGCACCGGGGAGCTGTTTTTT | CSARSDGTGELFF | - | - | TRBJ2-2 | TRBV29-1
TGTGCCAGCAGTCTCGGGGACAGGGACAATTCACCCCTCCACTTT | CASSLGDRDNSPLHF | - | TRBD1 | TRBJ1-6 | TRBV27
TGTGCCATCAGTGAGTCGAGGGGAAACACCATATATTTT | CAISESRGNTIYF | - | - | TRBJ1-3 | TRBV10-3
TGTGCCAGCAGCCTCGTACAGGGGGCGGGAAGAGCTTTCTTT | CASSLVQGAGRAFF | - | TRBD1 | TRBJ1-1 | TRBV14
TGTGCCAGCAGCATGACAGGGATTGGCTATGGCTACACCTTC | CASSMTGIGYGYTF | once | TRBD1 | TRBJ1-2 | TRBV6-5
TGCGCCAGCACAGAACAGGGTCCGTTCAACGAGCAGTACTTC | CASTEQGPFNEQYF | - | - | TRBJ2-7 | TRBV5-1
TGTGCTAGTGGTTTGGTAGGGAATCCAAGGGGGAATCAGCCCCAGCATTTT | CASGLVGNPRGNQPQHF | - | - | TRBJ1-5 | TRBV12-5
TGTGCCAGCAGCGTAGGTACCCCGGGTACTGAAGCTTTCTTT | CASSVGTPGTEAFF | - | - | TRBJ1-1 | TRBV9
TGTGCCAGCAGCTTAGGTTCTTCTAATACCCTTAGTAATGAGCAGTTCTTC | CASSLGSSNTLSNEQFF | - | - | TRBJ2-1 | TRBV11-2
TGTGCCACCAGCAGAGGGGGCGGGGGGAGCTCCTACGAGCAGTACTTC | CATSRGGGGSSYEQYF | - | TRBD2 | TRBJ2-7 | TRBV15
TGTGCCAGCAGCGCCAACTACCATGAGCAGTTCTTC | CASSANYHEQFF | - | - | TRBJ2-1 | TRBV7-2
TGTGCCAGCAGCTTTGGCTCCCGGGGGTACGAGCAGTACTTC | CASSFGSRGYEQYF | - | - | TRBJ2-7 | TRBV5-4